Listed below are T cell receptor beta chains from one sample, sequenced in a study of cytomegalovirus exposure and HLA in healthy donors. Data came from immunoSEQ multiplex PCR; TCRdb stores just in-frame clones and leaves some out. The sample includes approximately 180,000 clones, approximately 90% seen only once; the top ten take roughly 1.5%. The source material was PBMCs. The receptors derive from a woman in her twenties or thirties in good health and CMV-seronegative. Both conserved end residues are part of each CDR3. Fields, in order: J gene, D gene, V gene, clone size, CDR3 protein, CDR3 DNA. A D gene is named only where the DNA matches it firmly. Some rows have no size entry. The others give once, few or many, or a class for an expanded clone.

TRBJ2-2	.	TRBV13	once	CASSGRVDQGSGELFF	TGTGCCAGCAGCGGCCGGGTAGATCAAGGTTCCGGGGAGCTGTTTTTT
TRBJ2-2	.	TRBV6-1	.	CASSEERRRTENTGELFF	TGTGCCAGCAGTGAAGAACGGAGACGGACAGAGAACACCGGGGAGCTGTTTTTT
TRBJ2-5	.	TRBV5-6	.	CASSRGGARETQYF	TGTGCCAGCAGCCGTGGGGGGGCCCGTGAGACCCAGTACTTC
TRBJ1-2	.	TRBV6-5	.	CASSRTGRDGYTF	TGTGCCAGCAGTAGAACAGGGAGGGATGGCTACACCTTC
TRBJ2-7	.	TRBV5-1	.	CASSLVPGLGSYEQYF	TGCGCCAGCAGCTTGGTACCGGGACTCGGATCCTACGAGCAGTACTTC
TRBJ2-4	.	TRBV2	.	CATAGFTNGENIQYF	TGTGCCACCGCCGGGTTCACAAATGGCGAAAACATTCAGTACTTC
TRBJ2-7	TRBD1	TRBV25-1	.	CASSSPGQGGYEQYF	TGTGCCAGCAGTTCCCCGGGACAGGGAGGGTACGAGCAGTACTTC
TRBJ1-2	TRBD1	TRBV6-5	.	CASSYRKGTVKGYTF	TGTGCCAGCAGTTACCGGAAGGGGACAGTTAAGGGCTACACCTTC
TRBJ2-7	TRBD2	TRBV6-5	.	CASSYLAGSSYEQYF	TGTGCCAGCAGTTACCTAGCGGGCAGCTCCTACGAGCAGTACTTC
TRBJ1-2	.	TRBV28	.	CASRPRTVLGGYTF	TGTGCCAGCAGGCCCCGGACAGTTTTGGGGGGGTACACCTTC